The 11 T cell receptor beta chains presented below share a single source sample, sequenced in a study of T-cell reconstitution after alpha-beta-depleted transplantation in children. The TCRbeta library was prepared with unique molecular identifiers. One entry per CDR3 protein results from TCRdb running MiXCR on the PCR reads. The sample carries about 150,000 distinct CDR3 sequences, 11% recorded once. The sequences come from PBMCs, collected before TCRalphabeta/CD19-depleted stem cell transplant. These receptor sequences come from a boy between 2 and 10 years old with acute myeloid leukemia, due to receive a stem cell transplant.

In its sample, this clonotype was seen many times. This chain links TRBV6-1 with TRBJ2-7, with a possible D match to TRBD1 (6 bases). The CDR3 spans 12 residues. Trimming pared 5 bases from V and 7 bases from J, leaving 12 bases between. Germline V lookup: CDR1 MNHNS, CDR2 SASEGT. The CDR3 reads CASSLQGGEQYV. For the CDR3, the DNA is TGTGCCAGCAGTTTACAGGGCGGAGAGCAGTACGTC.

This clonotype was seen at least ten times. V is TRBV18 and J is TRBJ1-5; TRBD1 might be the D (6 bases). This CDR3 region has 14 residues. Per the germline V gene, CDR1 is KGHSH and CDR2 is LQKENI. Trimming shortened V by 5 bases and J by 4 bases, and 12 bases separated the two germline ends. The CDR3 nucleotides read TGTGCCAGCTCAGCCGGGACACAGAATCAGCCCCAGCATTTT. Translation gives CASSAGTQNQPQHF.

The table lists this clonotype with many counts. The rearrangement links TRBV7-9 to TRBJ2-3; maybe TRBD2 (5 bases). Germline CDR1 is SEHNR and CDR2 is FQNEAQ (reference sequence). This CDR3 comprises 15 residues. V gave up 3 bases and J gave up 0 bases, with 10 bases separating them. This chain's CDR3 is CASSFLSGSTDTQYF. The CDR3 DNA follows: TGTGCCAGCAGCTTCCTCAGCGGTAGCACAGATACGCAGTATTTT.

Concerning this clonotype itself: A read error may produce the germline difference seen at one junction end. The chain couples TRBV20-1 to TRBJ2-3; the match to TRBD2 covers 11 bases. The CDR3 is 17 residues long. In germline, CDR1 is DFQATT, CDR2 SNEGSKA (reference sequence). This CDR3 reads CCASRLAGGPNTDTQYF. In DNA, the CDR3 is TGCTGTGCTAGTAGGCTAGCGGGGGGCCCTAACACAGATACGCAGTATTTT.

This clonotype has ten or more counts. The V and J genes are TRBV7-2 and TRBJ2-5; 9 nucleotides line up with TRBD2. The trim removed 1 base at V and 0 bases at J, leaving 6 bases unmatched. CDR3 length: 17 amino acids. The V gene's germline CDR1 is SGHTA and CDR2 FQGNSA. In DNA, the CDR3 is TGTGCCAGCAGCTTAGGGGCGGCTAGCGGGGACCAAGAGACCCAGTACTTC. This sequence encodes CASSLGAASGDQETQYF. Using reference TRBV7-2 and TRBJ2-5 for the parts outside the CDR3, the full variable domain is GAGVSQSPSNKVTEKGKDVELRCDPISGHTALYWYRQSLGQGLEFLIYFQGNSAPDKSGLPSDRFSAERTGGSVSTLTIQRTQQEDSAVYLCASSLGAASGDQETQYFGPGTRLLVL.

A note on this clonotype: It may be a read error: a sequence one base away is much more abundant. This chain joins TRBV7-9 and TRBJ2-3, with D tentatively TRBD1 (6 bases). V dropped 5 bases and J dropped 4 bases, with 13 bases sitting between them. Germline V CDR1 and CDR2: SEHNR, FQNEAQ (reference sequence). The CDR3 runs 14 residues. CDR3 sequence reads: CASSDDRSADTQYF. CDR3 DNA: TGTGCCAGCAGCGACGACAGGAGCGCAGATACGCAGTATTTT. The entire variable domain, with the rest obtained from reference TRBV7-9 and TRBJ2-3, is as follows: DTGVSQNPRHKITKRGQNVTFRCDPISEHNRLYWYRQTLGQGPEFLTYFQNEAQLEKSRLLSDRFSAERPKGSFSTLEIQRTEQGDSAMYLCASSDDRSADTQYFGPGTRLTVL.

In this sample, this clonotype turned up many times. The chain uses TRBV5-6 and TRBJ1-1; D is ambiguous. This CDR3 comprises 16 residues. Germline-derived CDR1 and CDR2 are SGHDT and YYEEEE. Trimming took 3 bases from V and 1 from J, leaving 16 bases between them. CDR3 nucleotide sequence: TGTGCCAGCAGCTCACAAGGGCCTCGGCAGAACACTGAAGCTTTCTTT. As protein: CASSSQGPRQNTEAFF.

This clonotype was observed many times. In DNA form, the CDR3 reads TGTGCCAGCAGCCAAGATGCTGTCCCAGAGCAGTTCTTC. Translated, it gives CASSQDAVPEQFF. The chain combines TRBV14 with TRBJ2-1, with D uncertain. The CDR3 runs 13 residues. V was pared by 0 bases and J by 10 bases, with 10 bases between. Germline V gives CDR1 SGHDN, CDR2 FVKESK. Combining the CDR3 with reference TRBV14 and TRBJ2-1 gives the whole variable domain EAGVTQFPSHSVIEKGQTVTLRCDPISGHDNLYWYRRVMGKEIKFLLHFVKESKQDESGMPNNRFLAERTGGTYSTLKVQPAELEDSGVYFCASSQDAVPEQFFGPGTRLTVL.

This clonotype came up many times. This chain connects TRBV4-1 to TRBJ1-2; D gene ambiguous. The ends were cut back, 4 bases at V and 7 bases at J, with 13 bases in the middle. This CDR3 has 13 amino acids. In germline, CDR1 is MGHRA, CDR2 YSYEKL. The CDR3 loop is CASSRQTEGGYTF. The CDR3, as DNA: TGCGCCAGCAGCCGGCAGACGGAGGGTGGCTACACCTTC.

This clonotype was detected many times. The chain has TRBV30 and TRBJ2-1; 9 bases are shared with TRBD1. The V gene end was trimmed by 5 bases and the J gene end by 2 bases; junction bases not matched to a gene: 13. The CDR3 is 17 amino acids. CDR1 is GTSNPN and CDR2 is SVGIG in the germline V gene (reference sequence). The CDR3 protein is CAWGGGTQGAAYNEQFF. As DNA, the CDR3 is TGTGCCTGGGGTGGGGGAACACAGGGGGCGGCCTACAATGAGCAGTTCTTC. Looking up the rest from reference TRBV30 and TRBJ2-1 gives the full variable domain: SQTIHQWPATLVQPVGSPLSLECTVEGTSNPNLYWYRQAAGRGLQLLFYSVGIGQISSEVPQNLSASRPQDRQFILSSKKLLLSDSGFYLCAWGGGTQGAAYNEQFFGPGTRLTVL.

The table lists this clonotype with many counts. This chain links TRBV12-3 or TRBV12-4 with TRBJ2-7; D call uncertain. CDR3 length: 13 residues. The germline V and J ends were trimmed by 2 bases and 0 bases, with 5 bases remaining between them. The chain's CDR3 is CASSLSASYEQYF. As DNA, the CDR3 is TGTGCCAGCAGTTTATCCGCCTCCTACGAGCAGTACTTC.